These 22 T cell receptor beta chains were sequenced from one sample in a study of blood T cell repertoires in COVID-19. Clones were read by immunoSEQ multiplex PCR, and TCRdb kept only the in-frame ones, dropping some. This table holds around 69,000 clones, roughly 85% found once. The specimen sequenced was peripheral blood. These receptors came from a man aged 50 to 60 with acute or convalescent COVID-19.

The chain joins TRBV29-1 to TRBJ2-3, with TRBD2 matching 13 bases. The CDR3 sequence is 16 residues long. The J segment lost 2 bases and the V segment lost 3 bases, leaving 5 bases of the junction unmatched. Per the germline V gene, CDR1 is SQVTM and CDR2 is ANQGSEA. CDR3 protein: CSVDGTSGANTDTQYF. Here the CDR3 DNA reads TGCAGCGTTGATGGGACTAGCGGGGCCAACACAGATACGCAGTATTTT.

The CDR3 DNA reads as TGTGCCAGCAGCTTGGGACTAGATGAGACCCAGTACTTC. Residues: CASSLGLDETQYF. The genes are TRBV11-3 and TRBJ2-5, with 8 bases lining up with TRBD2. The CDR3 is 13 residues long. The junction had 2 bases not matched to a gene; V was cut back by 3 bases and J by 5 bases. The germline gives CDR1 SGHNT, CDR2 YENEEA.

The CDR3 nucleotides read TGTGCCAGCAGCTTGGGGACTAGCGGGGACGGTAGTCAAGAGACCCAGTACTTC. It codes for CASSLGTSGDGSQETQYF. The chain couples TRBV11-3 to TRBJ2-5, with 13 bases lining up with TRBD2. This CDR3 has 18 residues. CDR1 and CDR2 (germline): SGHNT, YENEEA. The V and J ends lost 3 bases and 2 bases, in that order; junction bases with no gene match: 9.

The chain links TRBV11-2 to TRBJ2-1; D remains unclear. Trimming left V 5 bases short and J 4 bases short, with 12 bases between. The germline gives CDR1 SGHAT, CDR2 FQNNGV. CDR3 length: 14 amino acids. The CDR3 DNA is TGTGCCAGCAGCATCTTCTCGGAGTACAATGAGCAGTTCTTC. Protein sequence: CASSIFSEYNEQFF.

The chain combines TRBV5-6 with TRBJ1-5; 7 bases align to TRBD1. Germline V CDR1 and CDR2: SGHDT, YYEEEE. There are 15 residues in the CDR3. The J segment lost 8 bases and the V segment lost 0 bases, leaving 8 bases of the junction unmatched. Here the CDR3 reads CASSLGIRGTEPQHF. Here the CDR3 DNA reads TGTGCCAGCAGCTTGGGAATCAGGGGGACGGAGCCCCAGCATTTT.

This clone was recorded many times. This chain joins TRBV5-8 and TRBJ1-2, with D maybe TRBD1 (5 bases). This CDR3 spans 14 amino acids. Germline V CDR1 and CDR2: SGHTS, YDEGEE. Trimming removed 4 bases from V and 7 bases from J, with 17 bases in between. The CDR3 reads CASSRTGDGSGYTF. In DNA, the CDR3 is TGTGCCAGCAGCCGGACGGGGGATGGATCTGGCTACACCTTC.

The rearrangement links TRBV7-2 to TRBJ2-7, with a tentative D call TRBD1 (5 bases). Germline CDR1 reads SGHTA; CDR2 reads FQGNSA. The CDR3 totals 15 residues. Trimming stripped 1 base from V and 2 bases from J, with 12 bases between. The CDR3 is CASSLGRGLAYEQYF. The CDR3 coding sequence is TGTGCCAGCAGCTTAGGTAGGGGATTAGCCTACGAGCAGTACTTC.

This chain joins TRBV2 and TRBJ1-1; D is possibly TRBD1 (5 bases). The CDR3 spans 13 residues. Trimming left V 6 bases short and J 11 bases short, with 19 bases between. CDR1 and CDR2 from the germline V gene are SNHLY and FYNNEI. The CDR3 loop is CASSERGRVSAFF. In DNA form, the CDR3 reads TGTGCCAGCAGCGAAAGGGGCCGTGTTAGTGCTTTCTTT.

The rearrangement links TRBV6-5 to TRBJ2-7, with D hard to call. V lost 9 bases, J lost 12 bases, and 18 bases lay in between. CDR1 and CDR2 (germline): MNHEY, SVGAGI. The CDR3 sequence is 11 residues long. This CDR3 is CASKSSGEWYV. The CDR3 DNA sequence: TGTGCCAGTAAATCGTCGGGTGAATGGTACGTC.

This chain uses TRBV19 with TRBJ2-5; 9 bases fit TRBD1. Germline CDR1 reads LNHDA; CDR2 reads SQIVND (reference sequence). The V and J ends lost 6 bases and 5 bases, in that order; junction bases with no gene match: 7. This CDR3 is 14 amino acids long. In DNA, the CDR3 is TGTGCCAGTAGGAAAACAGGGGGCGGGGAGACCCAGTACTTC. This translates into CASRKTGGGETQYF.

The J gene is TRBJ2-1, the V gene TRBV2; the D is unclear. The CDR3 has 13 amino acids. V lost 2 bases to trimming and J lost 1 base, with 3 bases between them. CDR1 is SNHLY and CDR2 is FYNNEI in the germline V gene. The CDR3 is CASSEQSYNEQFF. The CDR3 nucleotides read TGTGCCAGCAGTGAACAGTCCTACAATGAGCAGTTCTTC.

The chain links TRBV6-1 to TRBJ2-2; the D is unclear. This CDR3 spans 12 amino acids. In germline, CDR1 is MNHNS, CDR2 SASEGT. V lost 3 bases and J lost 5, with 4 bases in between. The CDR3 loop reads CASSDPTGELFF. The DNA for the CDR3 is TGTGCCAGCAGTGACCCTACCGGGGAGCTGTTTTTT.

The V gene is TRBV5-6, the J gene TRBJ2-2; TRBD2 agrees at 10 bases. V lost 4 bases to trimming and J lost 6 bases; unmatched junction nucleotides: 12. Germline assignment: CDR1 SGHDT and CDR2 YYEEEE. This CDR3 comprises 17 residues. DNA for the CDR3: TGTGCCAGCAGCCCCTGGCGGCTAGCGGGGGTCGCCGGGGAGCTGTTTTTT. Amino acids: CASSPWRLAGVAGELFF. Full variable domain (remainder filled in from reference TRBV5-6 and TRBJ2-2): DAGVTQSPTHLIKTRGQQVTLRCSPKSGHDTVSWYQQALGQGPQFIFQYYEEEERQRGNFPDRFSGHQFPNYSSELNVNALLLGDSALYLCASSPWRLAGVAGELFFGEGSRLTVL.

This clone was detected once. The V call is TRBV6-5, the J call TRBJ2-3, with a possible D match to TRBD2 (7 bases). Germline loops: CDR1 MNHEY, CDR2 SVGAGI. The CDR3 totals 15 residues. The V gene lost 6 bases and the J gene lost 3 bases, with 16 bases spanning the gap. CDR3 residues: CASRRRGGGTDTQYF. DNA of the CDR3: TGTGCCAGCAGAAGGAGGGGGGGAGGAACAGATACGCAGTATTTT.

This chain connects TRBV30 to TRBJ2-2; 7 bases map to TRBD1. The CDR3 length is 12 residues. V trimming: 5 bases; J trimming: 6 bases; junction bases outside the gene matches: 3. CDR1 is GTSNPN, CDR2 SVGIG, per germline (reference sequence). DNA of the CDR3: TGTGCCTGGGACAGGGACGCCGGGGAGCTGTTTTTT. The encoded protein is CAWDRDAGELFF.

This chain uses TRBV6-2 or TRBV6-3 with TRBJ2-1; D unclear. Germline V gene sequence: CDR1 MNHEY, CDR2 SVGEGT. The CDR3 extends over 14 amino acids. Trimming shortened V by 5 bases and J by 8 bases, and 16 bases separated the two germline ends. CDR3 sequence: CASSTGLGGDEQFF. The DNA for the CDR3 is TGTGCCAGCAGTACTGGGCTGGGTGGCGATGAGCAGTTCTTC.

This clone was counted once. The genes are TRBV6-1 and TRBJ2-2; D is possibly TRBD2 (5 bases). The germline V gene encodes CDR1 MNHNS and CDR2 SASEGT. V was shortened by 3 bases and J by 8 bases, with 16 bases between the two germline ends. The CDR3 consists of 15 residues. As DNA, the CDR3 is TGTGCCAGCAGTGACGTTAGGGAGTTAGGGGGGGAGCTGTTTTTT. Translating it yields CASSDVRELGGELFF.

V is TRBV4-1 and J is TRBJ1-5; no definite D call. CDR3 length: 13 residues. Trimming removed 0 bases at V and 5 bases at J, with 5 bases between. Germline CDR1 and CDR2: MGHRA and YSYEKL. The CDR3 reads CASSQERDQPQHF. The CDR3 DNA reads TGCGCCAGCAGCCAAGAAAGAGATCAGCCCCAGCATTTT.

This chain connects TRBV5-6 to TRBJ2-3, with TRBD2 identical over 10 bases. Germline trimming cut 4 bases from V and 0 bases from J; bases unmatched to any gene: 5. Looked up from germline, CDR1 is SGHDT and CDR2 is YYEEEE. The CDR3 has 16 residues. The CDR3 sequence is CASSPTSGWSTDTQYF. The CDR3 DNA reads as TGTGCCAGCAGCCCGACTAGCGGGTGGAGCACAGATACGCAGTATTTT.

The chain carries TRBV6-5 and TRBJ1-2; tentative D call: TRBD1 (5 bases). Between the trimmed V and J ends, which lost 10 bases and 8 bases, there was a span of 20 bases. There are 13 residues in the CDR3. From germline, CDR1 is MNHEY and CDR2 SVGAGI. The CDR3 DNA follows: TGTGCCACCAACGGAGGGGCCTTAAGCGGCTACACCTTC. This translates into CATNGGALSGYTF.

The chain links TRBV19 to TRBJ2-1; 8 bases are shared with TRBD1. Per the germline V gene, CDR1 is LNHDA and CDR2 is SQIVND (reference sequence). V lost 6 bases to trimming and J lost 5 bases; unmatched junction nucleotides: 3. The CDR3 loop spans 13 amino acids. In DNA, the CDR3 is TGTGCCAGTAGCACGGACAGGGACAATGAGCAGTTCTTC. This translates into CASSTDRDNEQFF.

This rearrangement joins TRBV24-1 to TRBJ2-3; 8 positions match TRBD1. Germline CDR1 is KGHDR and CDR2 is SFDVKD. V trimming: 4 bases; J trimming: 6 bases; junction bases outside the gene matches: 5. The CDR3 has 14 amino acids. CDR3 DNA sequence: TGTGCCACCAGTGAGACAGGGGACTTGGATACGCAGTATTTT. Protein: CATSETGDLDTQYF.